Shown below are 21 T cell receptor beta chains from a single sample sequenced in a study of control samples from healthy donors and cancer patients. Assay used: immunoSEQ multiplex PCR; TCRdb lists only in-frame clones, some missing. Of about 140,000 clones in the sample, about 91% are singletons; the top ten hold approximately 1.7%. The sequencing sample was made of blood. Receptors were obtained from a man aged 18-30 years in good health.

The V gene is TRBV11-2, the J gene TRBJ2-7, with D possibly being TRBD1 or TRBD2 (5 bases each). The CDR3 spans 18 residues. Germline V gene data show CDR1 as SGHAT and CDR2 as FQNNGV. V lost 5 bases and J lost 7, with 30 bases in between. CDR3 coding DNA: TGTGCCAGCAGCCTCCACCCTTCTTCCGGGACCTTAACGGGGGAGCAGTACTTC. Translating gives CASSLHPSSGTLTGEQYF.

The genes are TRBV29-1 and TRBJ1-1; possible D gene TRBD1, 5 bases. The ends were cut back, 5 bases at V and 8 bases at J, with 18 bases in the middle. CDR1 and CDR2 (germline): SQVTM, ANQGSEA. This CDR3 has 13 amino acids. CDR3 DNA sequence: TGCAGCGTTTCTTCAGGGACCCATACAGAAGCTTTCTTT. Translated: CSVSSGTHTEAFF.

This clone was observed once. A far larger clone is one base from this, pointing to a likely read error. The chain carries TRBV27 and TRBJ2-7; D gene ambiguous. This CDR3 has 11 residues. The V end lost 4 bases, the J end lost 2 bases, and 3 bases lay between the germline ends. The germline gives CDR1 MNHEY, CDR2 SMNVEV (reference sequence). The DNA of the CDR3 is TGTGCCAGCAGTTCCGCCTACGAGCAGTACTTC. Translated, it gives CASSSAYEQYF.

The chain combines TRBV19 with TRBJ1-5, with 7 bases that match TRBD1. The J segment lost 0 bases and the V segment lost 5 bases, leaving 7 bases of the junction unmatched. This CDR3 has 16 residues. The germline V gene has CDR1 LNHDA and CDR2 SQIVND (reference sequence). This CDR3 is CASSSSGQFSNQPQHF. The CDR3 DNA sequence: TGTGCCAGTAGTTCCTCGGGACAGTTTAGCAATCAGCCCCAGCATTTT.

The rearrangement joins TRBV19 to TRBJ2-7; 11 nucleotides agree with TRBD1. The CDR3 consists of 15 residues. Trimming cost V 5 bases and J 5 bases; bases outside gene matches: 8. Looked up from germline, CDR1 is LNHDA and CDR2 is SQIVND (reference sequence). The CDR3 DNA is TGTGCCAGTAGTCCTGGACAGGGGGCGTTCAACGAGCAGTACTTC. Translated: CASSPGQGAFNEQYF.

The gene calls are TRBV5-1 and TRBJ2-1; tentative D call: TRBD2 (5 bases). This CDR3 spans 16 amino acids. Trimming took 4 bases from V and 0 from J, leaving 14 bases between them. Germline lookup yields CDR1 SGHRS and CDR2 YFSETQ. For the CDR3, the DNA is TGCGCCAGCAGCCAAGACGGGGTGAACTCCTACAATGAGCAGTTCTTC. Translated: CASSQDGVNSYNEQFF.

On this clone: Within the sample, other DNA sequences also encode this same CDR3. V usage is TRBV7-3 and J usage is TRBJ2-3, with D perhaps matching TRBD1 (7 bases). From germline, CDR1 is SGHTA and CDR2 FQGTGA. V lost 3 bases, J lost 3 bases, and 10 bases lay in between. The CDR3 length is 14 residues. The chain's CDR3 is CASSLAGGTDTQYF. CDR3 sequence (DNA): TGTGCCAGCAGCTTGGCAGGGGGGACAGATACGCAGTATTTT.

The chain uses TRBV24-1 and TRBJ1-5; 11 bases fit TRBD1. V lost 7 bases and J lost 0; bases outside the gene matches: 10. The CDR3 is 18 residues long. Germline V gives CDR1 KGHDR, CDR2 SFDVKD. The CDR3 DNA follows: TGTGCCACCAGACCCGGGACAGGGGGTGTATATAGCAATCAGCCCCAGCATTTT. Translation: CATRPGTGGVYSNQPQHF.

This clone was seen a single time. The chain recombines TRBV9 with TRBJ1-5; a possible D gene is TRBD1 (5 bases). Germline CDR1 reads SGDLS; CDR2 reads YYNGEE. CDR3 size: 14 residues. Deletions cut 0 bases from V and 7 bases from J, with 11 bases between. The CDR3 nucleotides read TGTGCCAGCAGCGTAGGGGATACAGGACAGCCCCAGCATTTT. Its translation is CASSVGDTGQPQHF.

This clone was found once. The chain combines TRBV28 with TRBJ1-1; D is ambiguous. The CDR3 is 14 amino acids. Germline CDR1 MDHEN, CDR2 SYDVKM. V lost 7 bases and J 0 bases, leaving 12 bases between the germline ends. CDR3 loop: CASTLRAMNTEAFF. DNA of the CDR3: TGTGCCAGCACCCTCCGGGCAATGAACACTGAAGCTTTCTTT.

The CDR3 DNA sequence: TGTGCCAGCAGCGAGGGGGACCAGTCCTACGAGCAGTACTTC. Translated, it gives CASSEGDQSYEQYF. The chain has TRBV6-5 and TRBJ2-7; perhaps TRBD1 as D (6 bases). The germline CDR1 and CDR2 sequences are MNHEY and SVGAGI. With 6 bases removed from V and 1 base from J, the gap between germline ends came to 13 bases. This CDR3 region has 14 residues.

The V and J genes are TRBV6-2 or TRBV6-3 and TRBJ1-1; 11 bases are a match to TRBD1. Germline V lookup: CDR1 MNHEY, CDR2 SVGEGT. J lost 6 bases, V lost 5 bases, and 11 bases had no gene match. The CDR3 covers 16 residues. The CDR3 region is CASSIDRTGGSSEAFF. The CDR3 nucleotides are TGTGCCAGCAGTATCGATAGGACAGGGGGCAGCTCTGAAGCTTTCTTT.

This clone was seen just once. This chain uses TRBV30 with TRBJ1-2; tentative D call: TRBD1 (6 bases). There are 12 residues in the CDR3. V lost 6 bases, J lost 7 bases, and 15 bases lay in between. Per germline, CDR1 GTSNPN and CDR2 SVGIG (reference sequence). DNA of the CDR3: TGTGCCTGTGAAAGGGGGGGAGGTGGCTACACCTTC. Translated, it gives CACERGGGGYTF.

The chain combines TRBV7-2 with TRBJ1-4; TRBD1 agrees at 7 bases. This CDR3 has 15 residues. Germline V gene sequence: CDR1 SGHTA, CDR2 FQGNSA. The trim removed 4 bases at V and 8 bases at J, leaving 10 bases unmatched. The CDR3 nucleotides read TGTGCCAGCAGCTCCATCCGGGACAGCGGAGAAAAACTGTTTTTT. As protein: CASSSIRDSGEKLFF.

The V call is TRBV5-6, the J call TRBJ1-1; tentatively, D is TRBD1 (5 bases). Germline V gene sequence: CDR1 SGHDT, CDR2 YYEEEE. The V and J ends lost 4 bases and 5 bases respectively, with 12 bases between them. The CDR3 is 13 amino acids. The CDR3 coding sequence is TGTGCCAGCAGCAGTCAGGGCAGAACTGAAGCTTTCTTT. Translation gives CASSSQGRTEAFF.

This clone was seen once. The rearrangement uses TRBV25-1 and TRBJ2-7; D remains ambiguous. Per the germline V gene, CDR1 is MGHDK and CDR2 is SYGVNS. V dropped 3 bases and J dropped 0 bases, with 6 bases sitting between them. There are 13 residues in the CDR3. In DNA, the CDR3 is TGTGCCAGCAGTGATCCGTTCTCCTACGAGCAGTACTTC. This codes for CASSDPFSYEQYF.

In this sample, this clone turned up a few times. The chain carries TRBV11-2 and TRBJ2-7; TRBD2 might be the D (5 bases). V shed 1 base and J shed 7 bases, with 20 bases lying between them. There are 16 residues in the CDR3. Germline assignment: CDR1 SGHAT and CDR2 FQNNGV. CDR3 in amino acids: CASSLVTGFGIREQYF. For the CDR3, the DNA is TGTGCCAGCAGCTTAGTAACGGGGTTTGGGATTCGGGAGCAGTACTTC.

About this clone: Other nucleotide sequences from this sample produce the same CDR3. V is TRBV7-2 and J is TRBJ1-1, with no clear D. Germline CDR1 SGHTA, CDR2 FQGNSA. The V end lost 0 bases, the J end lost 1 base, and 3 bases lay between the germline ends. The CDR3 extends over 13 amino acids. CDR3 nucleotides: TGTGCCAGCAGCTTAGCGGGGAACACTGAAGCTTTCTTT. This encodes CASSLAGNTEAFF.

The J gene is TRBJ2-2, the V gene TRBV29-1; 7 bases match TRBD2. The CDR3 contains 14 residues. CDR1 and CDR2 (germline): SQVTM, ANQGSEA. V lost 7 bases and J lost 2; bases outside the gene matches: 7. CDR3 amino acids: CSAIAGSNTGELFF. The CDR3 DNA reads as TGCAGCGCTATAGCGGGTAGCAACACCGGGGAGCTGTTTTTT.

This clone was detected only once. CDR3 amino acids: CAINLGTFYGYTF. Written as DNA, the CDR3 is TGTGCCATCAACCTAGGGACATTCTATGGCTACACCTTC. The gene calls are TRBV10-3 and TRBJ1-2, with TRBD1 as a possible D gene (6 bases). This CDR3 comprises 13 residues. Trimming shortened V by 7 bases and J by 4 bases, and 13 bases separated the two germline ends. CDR1 and CDR2 from the germline V gene are ENHRY and SYGVKD.

The J gene is TRBJ2-5, the V gene TRBV7-9; TRBD2 matches at 11 bases. V gave up 6 bases and J gave up 3 bases; unmatched junction bases: 9. Germline V gene lookup returns CDR1 SEHNR and CDR2 FQNEAQ (reference sequence). The CDR3 sequence is 16 residues long. This chain's CDR3 is CASRSTGTSGKETQYF. Here the CDR3 DNA reads TGTGCCAGCAGGTCGACCGGGACTAGCGGAAAAGAGACCCAGTACTTC. The full variable domain, completed using reference TRBV7-9 and TRBJ2-5, is DTGVSQNPRHKITKRGQNVTFRCDPISEHNRLYWYRQTLGQGPEFLTYFQNEAQLEKSRLLSDRFSAERPKGSFSTLEIQRTEQGDSAMYLCASRSTGTSGKETQYFGPGTRLLVL.